These T cell receptor beta chains were read from a single sample in a study of blood T cell repertoires in COVID-19. The protocol was immunoSEQ multiplex PCR, while the TCRdb copy is restricted to in-frame clones and leaves out a portion. The data show about 480,000 clones, with roughly 89% seen just once and around 0.9% held by the top ten. Material for sequencing was peripheral blood. The receptors shown here come from a man younger than 35 with COVID-19, enrolled during active disease. Both conserved end residues are part of each CDR3. The D gene is left open where the match is weak. Clone size is not always given. Where it is, it says once, few, many or a class for expanded clones.

j_gene | abundance | d_gene | v_gene | CDR3nt | CDR3aa
TRBJ2-2 | NA | NA | TRBV18 | TGTGCCAGCTCTCATCAATCGACAGCTAACACCGGGGAGCTGTTTTTT | CASSHQSTANTGELFF
TRBJ1-4 | NA | TRBD1 | TRBV6-5 | TGTGCCAGTAAGGACAGGATGGGGGGAGAAAAACTGTTTTTT | CASKDRMGGEKLFF
TRBJ2-1 | NA | NA | TRBV11-1 | TGTGCCACCACAACAGGGAATGAGCAGTTCTTC | CATTTGNEQFF
TRBJ2-7 | NA | NA | TRBV12-3/TRBV12-4 | TGTGCCAGCAGCCCTAACTCCTACGAGCAGTACTTC | CASSPNSYEQYF
TRBJ2-3 | NA | NA | TRBV11-3 | TGTGCCAGCAGACACAGAGTATCTAGCACAGATACGCAGTATTTT | CASRHRVSSTDTQYF
TRBJ2-5 | NA | TRBD2 | TRBV24-1 | TGTGCCACCAGTGATAACAGAGGACTAGCAGAGACCCAGTACTTC | CATSDNRGLAETQYF
TRBJ2-5 | once | NA | TRBV11-2 | TGTGCCAGCAGCCCGCGTAGGGGAGAGACCCAGTACTTC | CASSPRRGETQYF
TRBJ1-2 | NA | TRBD1 | TRBV5-8 | TGTGCCAGCAGCGATCAGGGGGCCGCCAACTATGGCTACACCTTC | CASSDQGAANYGYTF
TRBJ2-2 | NA | TRBD1 | TRBV27 | TGTGCCAGCAGTTTCTCGACAGGGGCCGGGGAGCTGTTTTTT | CASSFSTGAGELFF
TRBJ2-6 | NA | NA | TRBV4-1 | TGCGCCAGCAGCCAAGATGCGAGCTCTGGGGCCAACGTCCTGACTTTC | CASSQDASSGANVLTF
TRBJ2-1 | NA | TRBD2 | TRBV7-8 | TGTGCCAGCAGCTTAGGGGTAGCGGGAGGGCCGGGGGAGCAGTTCTTC | CASSLGVAGGPGEQFF
TRBJ1-3 | NA | NA | TRBV28 | TGTGCCAGCCGACTTGTAGCAGGGTCTCGCTCTGGAAACACCATATATTTT | CASRLVAGSRSGNTIYF
TRBJ2-5 | NA | TRBD2 | TRBV3-1/TRBV3-2 | TGTGCCAGCAGCGCCCCCCTAGCGGGGGGGCCGGGAGAGACCCAGTACTTC | CASSAPLAGGPGETQYF
TRBJ2-7 | NA | TRBD2 | TRBV27 | TGTGCCAGCACTACAAGGACTAGCGGGACATCCTACGAGCAGTACTTC | CASTTRTSGTSYEQYF
TRBJ2-7 | NA | NA | TRBV7-9 | TGTGCCAGCAGCTCCTTATACGAGCAGTACTTC | CASSSLYEQYF
TRBJ1-1 | NA | NA | TRBV12-3/TRBV12-4 | TGTGCCAGCAGTTTGCCCCAGGGGAGTGCTTTCTTT | CASSLPQGSAFF
TRBJ2-7 | NA | TRBD2 | TRBV5-1 | TGCGCCAGCAGACAGACTAGCGGGAGCGAGCAGTACTTC | CASRQTSGSEQYF
TRBJ2-5 | NA | NA | TRBV4-1 | TGCGCCAGCAGCCCCCTCGGGTTCCAAGAGACCCAGTACTTC | CASSPLGFQETQYF
TRBJ1-2 | NA | NA | TRBV27 | TGTGCCAGCAGTCTCCTTGGCGGGGAGAACTATGGCTACACCTTC | CASSLLGGENYGYTF
TRBJ2-3 | NA | NA | TRBV2 | TGTGCCAGCAGTTGGTTACAGGGTAGAGATACGCAGTATTTT | CASSWLQGRDTQYF
TRBJ1-2 | NA | NA | TRBV7-9 | TGTGCCAGCAGCTTAGCAGGGGTCAACTATGGCTACACCTTC | CASSLAGVNYGYTF
TRBJ2-7 | once | TRBD2 | TRBV27 | TGTGCCAGCAGTTTATCGGCCAGCGGGACGGTCGAGCAGTACTTC | CASSLSASGTVEQYF
TRBJ2-3 | NA | TRBD2 | TRBV7-9 | TGTGCCAGCAGCTCCAGACTAGCAAGCACAGATACGCAGTATTTT | CASSSRLASTDTQYF
TRBJ1-3 | NA | TRBD1 | TRBV13 | TGTGCCAGCAGCACCCGTCAAGGGACAGTGGGAAACACCATATATTTT | CASSTRQGTVGNTIYF
TRBJ2-1 | NA | NA | TRBV1 | TGCACCAGCAGCCAAGTAATAGAGGGGGCGCTCTTGCAGTTCTTC | CTSSQVIEGALLQFF
TRBJ2-7 | NA | NA | TRBV19 | TGTGCCAGTAGCCAACTGCCCGGACAGACCTACGAGCAGTACTTC | CASSQLPGQTYEQYF
TRBJ2-7 | NA | NA | TRBV12-3/TRBV12-4 | TGTGCCAGCAGTTTAGTCCTTCACGAGCAGTACTTC | CASSLVLHEQYF
TRBJ2-3 | NA | TRBD2 | TRBV15 | TGTGCCACCAGCAGAGGCGGGGGGATAACAGATACGCAGTATTTT | CATSRGGGITDTQYF
TRBJ2-7 | NA | TRBD2 | TRBV5-1 | TGCGCCAGCAGCCAAGCGGGGAGAACCTACGAGCAGTACTTC | CASSQAGRTYEQYF
TRBJ1-4 | NA | NA | TRBV5-4 | TGTGCCAGCAGCGGCTCGGGGGGCCCAACTAATGAAAAACTGTTTTTT | CASSGSGGPTNEKLFF
TRBJ2-5 | NA | NA | TRBV11-2 | TGTGCCAGCAGCTTAGTGCCCGGGAGCGAGACCCAGTACTTC | CASSLVPGSETQYF
TRBJ2-6 | once | TRBD1 | TRBV5-4 | TGTGCCAGCAGCGAGGGACAGGGGAGAGGCGGGGCCAACGTCCTGACTTTC | CASSEGQGRGGANVLTF
TRBJ2-1 | NA | NA | TRBV6-5 | TGTGCCAGCAGCCCGGGACATAACAATGAGCAGTTCTTC | CASSPGHNNEQFF
TRBJ1-1 | few | NA | TRBV24-1 | TGTGCCACCGTAACAGGTAATGAAGCTTTCTTT | CATVTGNEAFF
TRBJ2-7 | NA | TRBD1 | TRBV5-1 | TGCGCCAGCAGCCGCGGACAGGGGAAGAGTGGGTCCTACGAGCAGTACTTC | CASSRGQGKSGSYEQYF
TRBJ2-7 | NA | TRBD2 | TRBV5-8 | TGTGCCAGCAGCTTTGGCGGGAGGACTTACGAGCAGTACTTC | CASSFGGRTYEQYF
TRBJ2-5 | NA | NA | TRBV5-1 | TGCGCCAGCAGCGTTCGGGACAGCGGGCAAGAGACCCAGTACTTC | CASSVRDSGQETQYF
TRBJ2-1 | NA | NA | TRBV3-1/TRBV3-2 | TGTGCCAGCAGCCAAGATACTAATTACAATGAGCAGTTCTTC | CASSQDTNYNEQFF
TRBJ2-5 | NA | NA | TRBV6-6 | TGTGCCAGCAGTTATGGAAGGGGGGGGCGAGAGACCCAGTACTTC | CASSYGRGGRETQYF
TRBJ2-5 | NA | NA | TRBV6-1 | TGTGCCAGCAGTGAGCGGGCGTTCGAGACCCAGTACTTC | CASSERAFETQYF
TRBJ2-7 | once | NA | TRBV3-1/TRBV3-2 | TGTGCCAGCAGCAGGGCGGGCGAGCAGTACTTC | CASSRAGEQYF
TRBJ1-2 | NA | NA | TRBV9 | TGTGCCAGCAGCGGAGTTGGCTACACCTTC | CASSGVGYTF
TRBJ2-5 | NA | TRBD2 | TRBV9 | TGTGCCAGCAGCGTAGGGAGGTTAGCGGGGGGGCGGTCGGGAGAGACCCAGTACTTC | CASSVGRLAGGRSGETQYF
TRBJ2-2 | NA | TRBD2 | TRBV10-1 | TGCGCCAGAACTAGCGGGAGCACCGGGGAGCTGTTTTTT | CARTSGSTGELFF
TRBJ2-7 | NA | TRBD1 | TRBV30 | TGTGCCTGGAGTGTAAGGGGTCAGGGGGACGAGCAGTACTTC | CAWSVRGQGDEQYF
TRBJ2-7 | NA | TRBD2 | TRBV2 | TGTGCCAGCAGTACGACTAGCGGGGGGTCCCCGTTTTACGAGCAGTACTTC | CASSTTSGGSPFYEQYF
TRBJ2-3 | NA | NA | TRBV20-1 | TGCAGTGCACCGCGGGGAGCTACGCAGTATTTT | CSAPRGATQYF
TRBJ1-1 | NA | NA | TRBV18 | TGTGCCAGCTCACTGGGACAGAACACTGAAGCTTTCTTT | CASSLGQNTEAFF
TRBJ1-5 | NA | NA | TRBV27 | TGTGCCAGCAGTTTAGACAGGTATCAGCCCCAGCATTTT | CASSLDRYQPQHF